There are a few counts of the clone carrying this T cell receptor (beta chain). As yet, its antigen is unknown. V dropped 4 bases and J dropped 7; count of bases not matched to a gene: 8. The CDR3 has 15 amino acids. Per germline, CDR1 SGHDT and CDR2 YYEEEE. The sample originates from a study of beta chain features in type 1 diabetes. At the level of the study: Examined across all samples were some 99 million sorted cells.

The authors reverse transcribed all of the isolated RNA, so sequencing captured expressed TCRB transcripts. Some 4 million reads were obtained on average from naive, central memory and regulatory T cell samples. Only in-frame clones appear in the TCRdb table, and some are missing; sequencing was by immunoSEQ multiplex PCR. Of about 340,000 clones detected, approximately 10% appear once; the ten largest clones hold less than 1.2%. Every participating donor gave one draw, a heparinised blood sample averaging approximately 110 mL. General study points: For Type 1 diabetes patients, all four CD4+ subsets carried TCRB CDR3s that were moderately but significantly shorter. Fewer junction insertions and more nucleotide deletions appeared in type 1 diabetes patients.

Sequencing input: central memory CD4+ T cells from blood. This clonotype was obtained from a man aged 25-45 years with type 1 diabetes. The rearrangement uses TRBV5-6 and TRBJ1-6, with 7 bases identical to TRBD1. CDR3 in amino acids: CASSPDGTVNSPLHF. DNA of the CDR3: TGTGCCAGCAGCCCGGATGGGACAGTGAATTCACCCCTCCACTTT.